This TCR beta chain was observed in a study of cytomegalovirus exposure and HLA in healthy donors. CDR3 size: 16 residues. Germline V CDR1 and CDR2: MGHDK, SYGVNS. V lost 6 bases, J lost 3 bases, and 18 bases lay in between. This clone has a handful of counts. Its antigen is unidentified. General study points: The study flagged about 150 TCR beta chains as cytomegalovirus-associated. A previous analysis found most TCR beta V segments productive roughly 87% or roughly 30% of the time.

The PCR had 60 Vbeta and 13 Jbeta primers. TCRdb's copy holds only in-frame clones and misses some; the assay was immunoSEQ multiplex PCR. This repertoire shows around 130,000 clones, 80% found once; its top ten account for 1%. The chain links TRBV25-1 to TRBJ2-1; D remains ambiguous. This TCR was recovered from a man in his forties or fifties in good health and CMV-seronegative. The sequencing input was PBMCs. The CDR3 nucleotides read TGTGCCAGCAGCACTATTTTGATAGCCGACTACAATGAGCAGTTCTTC. It specifies CASSTILIADYNEQFF.